This entry lists 23 T cell receptor beta chains sequenced from one sample in a study of regulatory T cells in long-lasting Graves disease. CDR3 regions were amplified by Arm-PCR using iRepertoire HTBI primers to build TCR beta libraries. A single record per CDR3 protein comes from TCRdb applying MiXCR to the multiplex PCR reads. The sample includes 350,000 to 450,000 distinct CDR3 sequences, about an eighth of them seen just once. Time point reported: newly diagnosed GD, antithyroid drugs for less than 3 months. PBMCs were the source of the RNA used for TCR sequencing. These records were also assigned to another study, of T cells in Graves' hyperthyroidism and ophthalmopathy.

Sequencing used peripheral blood mononuclear cells (PBMCs), obtained at new diagnosis, from a patient treated with antithyroid drugs. The source is a young woman with Graves disease.

This clonotype was detected many times. This chain connects TRBV20-1 to TRBJ2-2; D remains ambiguous. The CDR3 extends over 13 amino acids. Trimming shortened V by 1 base and J by 0 bases, and 3 bases separated the two germline ends. Germline V lookup: CDR1 DFQATT, CDR2 SNEGSKA (reference sequence). The CDR3 here is CSARGPNTGELFF. Here the CDR3 DNA reads TGCAGTGCTAGAGGGCCGAACACCGGGGAGCTGTTTTTT.

This clonotype appeared many times. This sequence joins TRBV5-8 and TRBJ2-3, with 10 bases identical to TRBD2. The J segment lost 3 bases and the V segment lost 1 base, leaving 8 bases of the junction unmatched. Germline CDR1 SGHTS, CDR2 YDEGEE. The CDR3 is 17 amino acids. The CDR3 nucleotides read TGTGCCAGCAGCTTGACTAGCGGGGCCCGCTCGACAGATACGCAGTATTTT. As protein: CASSLTSGARSTDTQYF.

This clonotype showed up many times. This chain links TRBV6-1 with TRBJ2-7; D unresolved. The CDR3 extends over 14 amino acids. Looked up from germline, CDR1 is MNHNS and CDR2 is SASEGT. The CDR3 loop reads CASSEYTWGTAPDV. The CDR3, as DNA: TGTGCCAGCAGTGAATATACGTGGGGAACAGCGCCAGACGTC.

The table lists this clonotype with many counts. V is TRBV6-2 or TRBV6-3 and J is TRBJ2-5; D ambiguous. V was clipped by 5 bases and J by 5 bases, with 33 bases between them. CDR1 is MNHEY and CDR2 is SVGEGT in the germline V gene. The CDR3 is 20 residues long. The CDR3 region is CASSQLDDPTPLINRETQYF. As DNA, the CDR3 is TGTGCCAGCAGTCAACTGGATGATCCTACACCATTGATAAACCGGGAGACCCAGTACTTC.

Only a few counts were recorded for this clonotype. CDR3 sequence: CASSPMANEQFF. In nucleotides, the CDR3 is TGTGCCAGCAGCCCCATGGCAAATGAGCAGTTCTTC. This chain uses TRBV4-2 with TRBJ2-1, with D unresolved. Deletions cut 4 bases from V and 7 bases from J, with 8 bases between. The CDR3 length is 12 residues. CDR1 is LGHNA and CDR2 is YNFKEQ in the germline V gene.

The chain couples TRBV29-1 to TRBJ2-2; 8 bases line up with TRBD2. CDR1 and CDR2 (germline): SQVTM, ANQGSEA. The CDR3 extends over 12 amino acids. V shed 7 bases, J shed 10 bases, and the junction held 8 bases outside the gene matches. This CDR3 is CSGRGVGEELFF. In DNA, the CDR3 is TGCAGCGGGCGGGGGGTGGGGGAGGAGCTGTTTTTT.

This clonotype was recorded at least ten times. V gene TRBV27 combines with J gene TRBJ1-6; possibly TRBD1 for D (5 bases). V was trimmed by 3 bases and J by 8 bases, leaving 17 bases between them. The CDR3 is made up of 16 amino acids. CDR1 and CDR2 (germline): MNHEY, SMNVEV (reference sequence). The CDR3 protein is CASSLYGAFLHSPLHF. In nucleotides, the CDR3 is TGTGCCAGCAGTTTGTATGGGGCGTTCTTACATTCACCCCTCCACTTT.

This clonotype was counted ten times or more. This rearrangement joins TRBV6-1 to TRBJ1-2, with a tentative D call TRBD1 (5 bases). Trimming left V 6 bases short and J 10 bases short, with 24 bases between. The CDR3 is 15 residues long. Per germline, CDR1 MNHNS and CDR2 SASEGT. The DNA of the CDR3 is TGTGCCAGCAGCACGGGGCAGAACAGGATACCACCCTACACCTTC. Its translation: CASSTGQNRIPPYTF.

The chain carries TRBV7-2 and TRBJ2-2; no clear D gene. Germline V gives CDR1 SGHTA, CDR2 FQGNSA. The CDR3 sequence is 15 residues long. Trimming shortened V by 4 bases and J by 3 bases, and 12 bases separated the two germline ends. For the CDR3, the DNA is TGTGCCAGCAGCTCGTGGATATTCGACACCGGGGAGCTGTTTTTT. This encodes CASSSWIFDTGELFF.

This clonotype was counted many times. This sequence joins TRBV20-1 and TRBJ1-6; tentative D call: TRBD1 (5 bases). The V gene lost 6 bases and the J gene lost 8 bases, with 14 bases spanning the gap. The length of the CDR3 is 13 residues. Germline V gene sequence: CDR1 DFQATT, CDR2 SNEGSKA (reference sequence). CDR3 nucleotides: TGCAGTGCAGGGACGGCAGATGATTCACCCCTCCACTTT. Translation: CSAGTADDSPLHF.

This clonotype was picked up many times. The V and J genes are TRBV6-1 and TRBJ1-2; a weak D match, TRBD1 (5 bases). The V gene's germline CDR1 is MNHNS and CDR2 SASEGT. This CDR3 spans 17 amino acids. The germline V and J ends were trimmed by 5 bases and 2 bases, with 21 bases remaining between them. CDR3 DNA: TGTGCCAGCAGTCCCCTGCTCACCGGGGACCTAAACTATGGCTACACCTTC. The encoded protein is CASSPLLTGDLNYGYTF.

This chain connects TRBV18 to TRBJ1-4; D unclear. This CDR3 spans 13 amino acids. V was clipped by 9 bases and J by 3 bases, with 11 bases between them. Germline CDR1 is KGHSH and CDR2 is LQKENI. The CDR3 sequence is CASSRAPNEKLFF. The CDR3 DNA reads TGTGCCAGTTCCCGGGCCCCTAATGAAAAACTGTTTTTT.

Many counts were recorded for this clonotype. The chain is built from TRBV28 and TRBJ2-1, with 12 bases aligning to TRBD2. Germline loops: CDR1 MDHEN, CDR2 SYDVKM. With 4 bases clipped from V and 13 bases from J, the junction kept 5 bases outside the gene matches. CDR3 length: 13 residues. CDR3 nucleotide sequence: TGTGCCAGCAGTTCCGGACTAGCGGGGTTTCAGTTCTTC. As protein: CASSSGLAGFQFF.

The chain links TRBV15 to TRBJ1-1; D is ambiguous. Deletions cut 1 base from V and 8 bases from J, with 11 bases between. CDR3 length: 13 amino acids. CDR1 and CDR2 from the germline V gene are LNHNV and YYDKDF (reference sequence). CDR3 region: CATSRVDMEEAFF. CDR3 bases: TGTGCCACCAGCAGAGTTGATATGGAGGAAGCTTTCTTT.

CDR3 amino acids: CAIQPPRVYEQFF. The CDR3 nucleotides read TGTGCCATCCAGCCCCCCAGGGTGTATGAGCAGTTCTTC. The chain combines TRBV7-9 with TRBJ2-1; a possible D gene is TRBD1 (5 bases). The CDR3 runs 13 residues. From germline, CDR1 is SEHNR and CDR2 FQNEAQ (reference sequence). V lost 10 bases, J lost 8 bases, and 18 bases lay in between.

This clonotype was observed many times. The V gene is TRBV10-3, the J gene TRBJ2-5; D gene unclear. The V end was cut by 6 bases, the J end by 7 bases, with 12 bases between. Germline-derived CDR1 and CDR2 are ENHRY and SYGVKD. The CDR3 length is 12 residues. The CDR3 sequence: CAIRGLLGTQYF. For the CDR3, the DNA is TGTGCCATCAGGGGCCTACTTGGGACCCAGTACTTC.

On this clonotype: Being one base from a much bigger clone, this may be a read error. The chain couples TRBV20-1 to TRBJ2-5, with D unclear. This CDR3 comprises 15 residues. In germline, CDR1 is DFQATT, CDR2 SNEGSKA (reference sequence). DNA for the CDR3: TGCAGTGCCCCTCGACCGAGACAAGGGCGAGAGATCCAGTACTTC. It is translated as CSAPRPRQGREIQYF.

This clonotype was seen many times. The genes are TRBV7-9 and TRBJ1-2; perhaps TRBD1 as D (6 bases). The CDR3 is 15 residues long. The V gene's germline CDR1 is SEHNR and CDR2 FQNEAQ (reference sequence). V shed 7 bases and J shed 4 bases, with 19 bases lying between them. CDR3 amino acids: CASTPDSGLAYGYTF. CDR3 DNA: TGTGCCAGCACCCCGGACAGCGGTCTTGCCTATGGCTACACCTTC. Full variable domain (outside the CDR3, taken from reference TRBV7-9 and TRBJ1-2): DTGVSQNPRHKITKRGQNVTFRCDPISEHNRLYWYRQTLGQGPEFLTYFQNEAQLEKSRLLSDRFSAERPKGSFSTLEIQRTEQGDSAMYLCASTPDSGLAYGYTFGSGTRLTVV.

At least ten counts were recorded for this clonotype. This chain links TRBV2 with TRBJ2-7, with 8 bases matching TRBD1. The J call may be incorrect, as the DNA end agrees better with TRBJ2-3. Germline lookup yields CDR1 SNHLY and CDR2 FYNNEI. This CDR3 contains 17 residues. The CDR3 reads CASSDLFSQTGADTQYF. The CDR3 DNA reads as TGTGCCAGCAGTGACTTGTTTAGCCAGACAGGGGCCGATACGCAGTATTTT.

This clonotype was seen many times. The chain uses TRBV6-1 and TRBJ1-2; no definite D call. V was trimmed by 8 bases and J by 5 bases, leaving 30 bases between them. From germline, CDR1 is MNHNS and CDR2 SASEGT. The CDR3 consists of 18 residues. In DNA form, the CDR3 reads TGTGCCAGCTCGTTAACGGTTTGGGAAGGATCCCCGAGTTATGGCTACACCTTC. This translates into CASSLTVWEGSPSYGYTF.

This clonotype was counted at least ten times. The chain carries TRBV7-8 and TRBJ2-7; D is ambiguous. The germline V gene encodes CDR1 SGHVS and CDR2 FQNEAQ. The CDR3 runs to 12 residues. Trimming shortened V by 8 bases and J by 3 bases, and 11 bases separated the two germline ends. CDR3 sequence (DNA): TGTGCCAGCTTTTTATGGGTCTACGAGCAGTACTTC. Its protein product is CASFLWVYEQYF.

The sample holds many counts of this clonotype. The chain links TRBV27 to TRBJ2-1; D ambiguous. This CDR3 is 15 amino acids long. Germline CDR1 is MNHEY and CDR2 is SMNVEV (reference sequence). Trimming cost V 5 bases and J 2 bases, with 13 bases left between them. For the CDR3, the DNA is TGTGCCAGCAGTATCATAGGCTCTCCCTACAATGAGCAGTTCTTC. Translating gives CASSIIGSPYNEQFF.

The rearrangement uses TRBV5-1 and TRBJ1-2, with TRBD1 identical over 8 bases. The CDR3 spans 17 residues. Germline V CDR1 and CDR2: SGHRS, YFSETQ. J gave up 0 bases and V 2 bases, and 9 bases lay outside the gene matches. The CDR3 region is CASSFEGRGPANYGYTF. CDR3 bases: TGCGCCAGCAGCTTTGAGGGCAGGGGGCCTGCTAACTATGGCTACACCTTC.